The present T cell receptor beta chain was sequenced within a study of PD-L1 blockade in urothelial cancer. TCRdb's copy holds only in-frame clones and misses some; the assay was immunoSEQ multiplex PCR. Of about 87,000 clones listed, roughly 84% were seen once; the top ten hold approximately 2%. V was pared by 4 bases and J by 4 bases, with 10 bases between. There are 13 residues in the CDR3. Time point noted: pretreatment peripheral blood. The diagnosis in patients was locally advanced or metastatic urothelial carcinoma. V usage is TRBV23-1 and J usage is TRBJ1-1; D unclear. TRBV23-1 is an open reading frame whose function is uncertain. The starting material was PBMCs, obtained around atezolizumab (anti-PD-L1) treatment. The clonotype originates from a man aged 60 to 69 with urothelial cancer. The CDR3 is CASSRTGITEAFF. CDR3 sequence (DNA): TGCGCCAGCAGTCGAACCGGGATCACTGAAGCTTTCTTT.